These 29 T cell receptor beta chains came from one sample sequenced in a study of shared clonotypes between healthy human individuals (dated by TCRdb to the early 2020s). The method behind the library was the immunoSEQ multiplex PCR assay. The table was pulled from immuneACCESS by TCRdb, which kept in-frame rearrangements only. Such tables lose some clones; where checked, under half of the loss comes from unresolved V genes, and the rest has no known cause. The sample has around 2.5 million clones on record, roughly 93% of them singletons. The top ten hold roughly 0.36% of the sample. Material: naive CD4+ T cells from PBMCs. The cell subset or site label, as the study defines it: CD45RA+ positively selected. These receptors were taken from a man between 18 and 35 years old in good health. Some clones in this sample may be carry-over from other donors' samples.

The J gene is TRBJ2-2, the V gene TRBV28; D remains unclear. The CDR3 has 13 amino acids. CDR1 is MDHEN, CDR2 SYDVKM, per germline. Trimming stripped 5 bases from V and 5 bases from J, with 9 bases between. The CDR3 DNA sequence: TGTGCCAGCAGTGACACACGGACCGGGGAGCTGTTTTTT. Amino acids: CASSDTRTGELFF.

This rearrangement joins TRBV6-5 to TRBJ2-7; 8 bases map to TRBD1. From germline, CDR1 is MNHEY and CDR2 SVGAGI. The CDR3 runs to 15 residues. V was clipped by 0 bases and J by 3 bases; unmatched bases: 4. CDR3 loop: CASSYSDRGLYEQYF. The CDR3, as DNA: TGTGCCAGCAGTTACTCAGACAGGGGCCTCTACGAGCAGTACTTC.

V and J are TRBV28 and TRBJ2-1; perhaps D is TRBD1 or TRBD2 (5 bases each). This CDR3 contains 16 residues. Germline CDR1 reads MDHEN; CDR2 reads SYDVKM. Trimming stripped 7 bases from V and 0 bases from J, with 16 bases between. The DNA of the CDR3 is TGTGCCAGCACTGTAGCTCAGGGAGTCTCCTACAATGAGCAGTTCTTC. Residues: CASTVAQGVSYNEQFF.

V is TRBV27 and J is TRBJ1-4; D is perhaps TRBD1 (6 bases). This CDR3 has 15 residues. CDR1 and CDR2 (germline): MNHEY, SMNVEV (reference sequence). Trimming stripped 5 bases from V and 7 bases from J, with 17 bases between. The CDR3: CASSARGPRGEKLFF. The CDR3 bases are TGTGCCAGCAGTGCGCGCGGGCCCAGGGGTGAAAAACTGTTTTTT.

This clone was seen just once. The chain has TRBV7-9 and TRBJ2-2; D gene uncertain. The CDR3 totals 17 residues. From germline, CDR1 is SEHNR and CDR2 FQNEAQ (reference sequence). V was cut by 2 bases and J by 5 bases, with 18 bases left in between. The CDR3 spells CASSLPNAVDGTGELFF. The DNA of the CDR3 is TGTGCCAGCAGCTTACCAAATGCCGTAGACGGGACCGGGGAGCTGTTTTTT.

The gene calls are TRBV5-4 and TRBJ2-3, with TRBD2 matching over 11 bases. J lost 0 bases, V lost 4 bases, and 13 bases had no gene match. Per the germline V gene, CDR1 is SGHNT and CDR2 is YYREEE (reference sequence). The length of the CDR3 is 19 residues. CDR3 sequence: CASSADRLAGLHSTDTQYF. For the CDR3, the DNA is TGTGCCAGCAGCGCAGATCGACTAGCGGGGTTACACAGCACAGATACGCAGTATTTT.

The chain joins TRBV6-1 to TRBJ2-1; D may be TRBD2 (6 bases). This CDR3 contains 14 residues. Trimming cost V 11 bases and J 10 bases, with 24 bases left between them. Germline lookup yields CDR1 MNHNS and CDR2 SASEGT. The CDR3 sequence: CAYGVAAIFGEQFF. The DNA for the CDR3 is TGTGCCTACGGGGTAGCGGCGATTTTTGGCGAGCAGTTCTTC.

This chain links TRBV30 with TRBJ1-1, with TRBD1 as a possible D gene (6 bases). The germline V gene encodes CDR1 GTSNPN and CDR2 SVGIG (reference sequence). V lost 3 bases and J lost 1, with 18 bases in between. The CDR3 extends over 16 amino acids. For the CDR3, the DNA is TGTGCCTGGAGGAGAGGGGGAGGGGCACCGAACACTGAAGCTTTCTTT. Protein sequence: CAWRRGGGAPNTEAFF. Based on the CDR3 plus reference TRBV30 and TRBJ1-1, the full variable domain is SQTIHQWPATLVQPVGSPLSLECTVEGTSNPNLYWYRQAAGRGLQLLFYSVGIGQISSEVPQNLSASRPQDRQFILSSKKLLLSDSGFYLCAWRRGGGAPNTEAFFGQGTRLTVV.

This rearrangement joins TRBV7-9 to TRBJ2-3; no clear D gene. This CDR3 is 15 amino acids long. Trimming stripped 5 bases from V and 6 bases from J, with 18 bases between. CDR1 and CDR2 (germline): SEHNR, FQNEAQ (reference sequence). The chain's CDR3 is CASSQELRNMDTQYF. The CDR3 DNA sequence: TGTGCCAGCAGCCAGGAGTTGAGGAATATGGATACGCAGTATTTT.

The chain has TRBV6-1 and TRBJ1-2, with D tentatively TRBD1 (5 bases). This CDR3 contains 15 residues. Germline loops: CDR1 MNHNS, CDR2 SASEGT. V was trimmed by 1 base and J by 7 bases, leaving 16 bases between them. The CDR3 coding sequence is TGTGCCAGCAGTGAAGGGCCCGGAAGGGGAAGTGGCTACACCTTC. This codes for CASSEGPGRGSGYTF.

This rearrangement joins TRBV27 to TRBJ1-5; D ambiguous. The V and J ends lost 0 bases and 1 base respectively, with 7 bases between them. The CDR3 contains 15 residues. Germline CDR1 is MNHEY and CDR2 is SMNVEV (reference sequence). CDR3 nucleotides: TGTGCCAGCAGTTTATCGTGGGTAAGCAATCAGCCCCAGCATTTT. This codes for CASSLSWVSNQPQHF.

This chain links TRBV7-8 with TRBJ1-6; 8 bases are shared with TRBD1. The junction had 6 bases not matched to a gene; V was cut back by 7 bases and J by 7 bases. CDR1 and CDR2 from the germline V gene are SGHVS and FQNEAQ. This CDR3 is 14 amino acids long. The CDR3 sequence: CASNKQGGNSPLHF. CDR3 sequence (DNA): TGTGCCAGCAATAAACAGGGGGGGAATTCACCCCTCCACTTT.

This chain links TRBV5-1 with TRBJ2-7, with unresolved D. Per germline, CDR1 SGHRS and CDR2 YFSETQ. Between the trimmed V and J ends, which lost 0 bases and 2 bases, there was a span of 12 bases. This CDR3 has 15 amino acids. CDR3 nucleotides: TGCGCCAGCAGCTTGGCCAGTCGTACCGCCTACGAGCAGTACTTC. Its protein is CASSLASRTAYEQYF.

CDR3 DNA: TGTGCCAGCAGCGGAAGGACTAGCGGGAATAGTGGCGATGAGCAGTTCTTC. Its protein product is CASSGRTSGNSGDEQFF. The chain is built from TRBV9 and TRBJ2-1, with 12 bases that match TRBD2. CDR3 length equals 17 residues. Trimming took 3 bases from V and 8 from J; bases not matched to a gene: 12. Germline lookup yields CDR1 SGDLS and CDR2 YYNGEE.

A single count supports this clone. V gene TRBV2 combines with J gene TRBJ1-2; D is unresolved. There are 11 residues in the CDR3. In germline, CDR1 is SNHLY, CDR2 FYNNEI. Trimming removed 7 bases from V and 11 bases from J, with 14 bases in between. The CDR3 nucleotides read TGTGCCAGCACCTCAAAAATCCCGTACACCTTC. As protein: CASTSKIPYTF.

For the CDR3, the DNA is TGTGCCAGCAGCTTTATCCCTGACAGGTTTAGCAATCAGCCCCAGCATTTT. Translated: CASSFIPDRFSNQPQHF. This chain joins TRBV28 and TRBJ1-5; perhaps TRBD1 as D (6 bases). The germline V and J ends were trimmed by 6 bases and 0 bases, with 18 bases remaining between them. The CDR3 loop spans 17 amino acids. Germline assignment: CDR1 MDHEN and CDR2 SYDVKM.

This clone showed up just a few times. The CDR3 protein is CASSQGHAGNQPQHF. CDR3 DNA sequence: TGCGCCAGCAGCCAAGGACACGCAGGGAATCAGCCCCAGCATTTT. The V call is TRBV4-1, the J call TRBJ1-5; perhaps TRBD1 as D (5 bases). The V gene's germline CDR1 is MGHRA and CDR2 YSYEKL. The CDR3 runs 15 residues. With 1 base removed from V and 4 bases from J, the gap between germline ends came to 11 bases.

This clone was observed once. The rearrangement joins TRBV5-1 to TRBJ2-5; D possibly corresponds to TRBD1 (5 bases). The ends were cut back, 6 bases at V and 1 base at J, with 16 bases in the middle. Germline CDR1 SGHRS, CDR2 YFSETQ. This CDR3 contains 15 residues. The CDR3 is CASTPGLGPQETQYF. The CDR3 DNA reads as TGCGCCAGCACCCCCGGGCTGGGGCCCCAAGAGACCCAGTACTTC.

This clone was observed a single time. This rearrangement joins TRBV29-1 to TRBJ2-1; 7 nucleotides line up with TRBD2. The germline V gene encodes CDR1 SQVTM and CDR2 ANQGSEA. The ends lost 8 bases at V and 0 bases at J; junction bases unmatched: 7. The CDR3 sequence is 14 residues long. The CDR3 sequence: CSSGRGLSYNEQFF. The CDR3 bases are TGCAGCTCGGGGAGGGGACTCTCCTACAATGAGCAGTTCTTC.

As for this clone: Other DNA variants within this sample encode the same CDR3. V gene TRBV6-4 combines with J gene TRBJ1-1; the D gene is possibly TRBD1 (5 bases). Trimming left V 2 bases short and J 1 base short, with 5 bases between. CDR3 length: 13 residues. The germline CDR1 and CDR2 sequences are MRHNA and SNTAGT. The CDR3 DNA is TGTGCCAGCAGTGACAGGGGGAACACTGAAGCTTTCTTT. It yields the protein CASSDRGNTEAFF.

The V call is TRBV28, the J call TRBJ2-6; D not resolved. Trimming shortened V by 2 bases and J by 0 bases, and 8 bases separated the two germline ends. The CDR3 sequence is 16 residues long. Germline lookup yields CDR1 MDHEN and CDR2 SYDVKM. CDR3 sequence reads: CASSLRLSSGANVLTF. DNA of the CDR3: TGTGCCAGCAGTTTAAGGCTAAGCTCTGGGGCCAACGTCCTGACTTTC.

The CDR3 DNA reads as TGTGCCTGGAGTGGAGGGACACCTTCGTATGGCTACACCTTC. Protein product: CAWSGGTPSYGYTF. V gene TRBV30 combines with J gene TRBJ1-2, with D perhaps matching TRBD1 (6 bases). Between the trimmed V and J ends, which lost 1 base and 5 bases, there was a span of 14 bases. CDR3 length: 14 amino acids. From germline, CDR1 is GTSNPN and CDR2 SVGIG (reference sequence).

This clone was seen once. The chain recombines TRBV28 with TRBJ2-7; TRBD1 is a possible D gene (6 bases). The ends were cut back, 7 bases at V and 1 base at J, with 14 bases in the middle. The CDR3 is 14 residues long. Germline CDR1 reads MDHEN; CDR2 reads SYDVKM. The CDR3 loop is CASIQEGTSYEQYF. CDR3 nucleotides: TGTGCCAGCATCCAAGAGGGGACATCCTACGAGCAGTACTTC. Using reference TRBV28 and TRBJ2-7 for the parts outside the CDR3, the full variable domain is DVKVTQSSRYLVKRTGEKVFLECVQDMDHENMFWYRQDPGLGLRLIYFSYDVKMKEKGDIPEGYSVSREKKERFSLILESASTNQTSMYLCASIQEGTSYEQYFGPGTRLTVT.

J is TRBJ2-7 and V is TRBV18; 10 positions agree with TRBD2. The CDR3 spans 16 residues. After removal of 2 bases from V and 5 bases from J, the junction contained 9 bases not matched to a gene. Germline V CDR1 and CDR2: KGHSH, LQKENI. In nucleotides, the CDR3 is TGTGCCAGCTCACCAATTCTGCCTAGCGGGAGCGACGAGCAGTACTTC. Translated, it gives CASSPILPSGSDEQYF.

Only one count was recorded for this clone. V usage is TRBV5-6 and J usage is TRBJ1-3; D remains ambiguous. The CDR3 is made up of 15 amino acids. Germline V gene data show CDR1 as SGHDT and CDR2 as YYEEEE. The V and J ends lost 3 bases and 5 bases respectively, with 15 bases between them. DNA of the CDR3: TGTGCCAGCAGCTCACCGATAGGGAGCAGAAACACCATATATTTT. Translation gives CASSSPIGSRNTIYF. The variable domain in full, with the rest retrieved from reference TRBV5-6 and TRBJ1-3, is DAGVTQSPTHLIKTRGQQVTLRCSPKSGHDTVSWYQQALGQGPQFIFQYYEEEERQRGNFPDRFSGHQFPNYSSELNVNALLLGDSALYLCASSSPIGSRNTIYFGEGSWLTVV.

This chain connects TRBV7-2 to TRBJ2-7; 8 bases are shared with TRBD1. Losses at the gene ends were 5 bases for V and 2 bases for J; bases not matched to a gene: 8. Per germline, CDR1 SGHTA and CDR2 FQGNSA. CDR3 length equals 15 residues. The CDR3 spells CASSPTGVLAYEQYF. The CDR3 nucleotides are TGTGCCAGCAGCCCGACAGGGGTATTGGCCTACGAGCAGTACTTC.

The chain recombines TRBV21-1 with TRBJ2-5; no check of the table's D call, TRBD2, against the DNA was made. TRBV21-1 is a recognized pseudogene. This CDR3 is 13 amino acids long. The CDR3 region has the DNA TGTGCCAGCAGGGGAGGTCTGAAAGAGACCCAGTACTTC. Its translation: CASRGGLKETQYF.

This sequence joins TRBV2 and TRBJ2-2; perhaps TRBD1 as D (5 bases). In germline, CDR1 is SNHLY, CDR2 FYNNEI. The CDR3 covers 12 residues. The V gene lost 8 bases and the J gene lost 8 bases, with 12 bases spanning the gap. The CDR3 protein is CASAQALGELFF. The CDR3 DNA is TGTGCCAGCGCACAGGCTTTAGGGGAGCTGTTTTTT.

Comment on this clone: This CDR3 is also generated by other DNA sequences in the sample. The V call is TRBV28, the J call TRBJ2-2; D is undetermined. Germline V CDR1 and CDR2: MDHEN, SYDVKM. There are 14 residues in the CDR3. Between the trimmed V and J ends, which lost 6 bases and 2 bases, there was a span of 10 bases. The CDR3 reads CASSFDANTGELFF. The DNA for the CDR3 is TGTGCCAGCAGCTTCGACGCCAACACCGGGGAGCTGTTTTTT. The whole variable domain, remainder taken from reference TRBV28 and TRBJ2-2, is DVKVTQSSRYLVKRTGEKVFLECVQDMDHENMFWYRQDPGLGLRLIYFSYDVKMKEKGDIPEGYSVSREKKERFSLILESASTNQTSMYLCASSFDANTGELFFGEGSRLTVL.